The sequence of this T cell receptor beta chain was determined in a study of blood T cell repertoires in COVID-19. Repertoires were generated with immunoSEQ multiplex PCR, while TCRdb's copy carries only in-frame clones and drops some. This table holds around 250,000 clones, about 87% found once. Enrolled through a virtual design, the participants were between roughly 18 and 95 years of age and came from about two dozen US areas. The ends lost 1 base at V and 5 bases at J; junction bases unmatched: 3. CDR1 is LNHDA and CDR2 is SQIVND in the germline V gene (reference sequence). The CDR3 spans 14 residues. This clone occurred many times.

The TCR comes from a woman aged 40 to 49 who had been exposed to COVID-19. This chain joins TRBV19 and TRBJ2-5; TRBD1 agrees at 8 bases. The sequencing sample was made of PBMCs or T cells enriched from blood (not recorded which). The CDR3: CASSIGTGMETQYF. The CDR3 nucleotides read TGTGCCAGTAGTATAGGGACAGGGATGGAGACCCAGTACTTC.